The 11 T cell receptor beta chains below come from one sample, sequenced in a study of blood T cell repertoires in COVID-19. Data came from immunoSEQ multiplex PCR; TCRdb stores just in-frame clones and leaves some out. The sample yields about 130,000 clones, more than 80% seen once. The sequenced sample consisted of peripheral blood. These receptors were obtained from a woman of 80 years or more with COVID-19, enrolled during active disease.

The chain combines TRBV7-6 with TRBJ2-2; 14 bases map to TRBD2. Trimming at V came to 5 bases and at J to 6 bases, leaving 5 bases not matched to a gene. The CDR3 spans 16 residues. Germline values: CDR1 SGHVS, CDR2 FNYEAQ. The CDR3 DNA follows: TGTGCCAGCAGCCCTGGACTAGCGGGAGGATCCGGGGAGCTGTTTTTT. Its translation is CASSPGLAGGSGELFF.

This clone was seen a single time. The chain employs TRBV7-9 and TRBJ2-3; 9 bases map to TRBD1. Germline V gene data show CDR1 as SEHNR and CDR2 as FQNEAQ (reference sequence). The CDR3 totals 14 residues. Germline trimming cut 5 bases from V and 6 bases from J; bases unmatched to any gene: 6. CDR3 coding DNA: TGTGCCAGCAGCCAGTCGACAGGGGGGGATACGCAGTATTTT. Translation gives CASSQSTGGDTQYF.

The chain uses TRBV28 and TRBJ2-6, with D uncertain. Germline CDR1 and CDR2: MDHEN and SYDVKM. The CDR3 length is 16 residues. Trimming shortened V by 2 bases and J by 1 base, and 9 bases separated the two germline ends. The DNA of the CDR3 is TGTGCCAGCAGTTTAGTTCCAGGATCTGGGGCCAACGTCCTGACTTTC. Residues: CASSLVPGSGANVLTF.

The J gene is TRBJ2-3, the V gene TRBV27; no firm D call. The germline V gene has CDR1 MNHEY and CDR2 SMNVEV (reference sequence). The germline V and J ends were trimmed by 3 bases and 2 bases, with 6 bases remaining between them. There are 13 residues in the CDR3. The CDR3, as DNA: TGTGCCAGCAGTTTTGTAGTCACAGATACGCAGTATTTT. This sequence encodes CASSFVVTDTQYF.

The J gene is TRBJ2-5, the V gene TRBV9, with TRBD1 identical over 8 bases. The germline gives CDR1 SGDLS, CDR2 YYNGEE. CDR3 length: 15 residues. Trimming at V came to 2 bases and at J to 5 bases, leaving 8 bases not matched to a gene. CDR3 nucleotide sequence: TGTGCCAGCAGCGTCAGACAGGGGAGTGGGGAGACCCAGTACTTC. Its translation: CASSVRQGSGETQYF. The full variable domain, with the rest looked up from reference TRBV9 and TRBJ2-5, is DSGVTQTPKHLITATGQRVTLRCSPRSGDLSVYWYQQSLDQGLQFLIQYYNGEERAKGNILERFSAQQFPDLHSELNLSSLELGDSALYFCASSVRQGSGETQYFGPGTRLLVL.

The chain is built from TRBV7-8 and TRBJ1-1; possible D gene TRBD1, 5 bases. Trimming took off 5 bases at V and 3 bases at J, with 10 bases between the two ends. Germline CDR1 SGHVS, CDR2 FQNEAQ. The CDR3 runs to 13 residues. CDR3 DNA: TGTGCCAGCAGCCCTACAGGTTACACTGAAGCTTTCTTT. This sequence encodes CASSPTGYTEAFF.

The chain recombines TRBV7-9 with TRBJ2-1; D unclear. This CDR3 spans 15 amino acids. V dropped 5 bases and J dropped 7 bases, with 18 bases sitting between them. Germline V gene data show CDR1 as SEHNR and CDR2 as FQNEAQ (reference sequence). For the CDR3, the DNA is TGTGCCAGCAGCCAACCCCCACGAGTTGGTAATGAGCAGTTCTTC. This codes for CASSQPPRVGNEQFF.

The chain links TRBV6-5 to TRBJ2-7, with D tentatively TRBD1 (6 bases). Trimming took 7 bases from V and 0 from J, leaving 10 bases between them. Germline V gene sequence: CDR1 MNHEY, CDR2 SVGAGI. The CDR3 extends over 13 amino acids. CDR3 residues: CASNRVSSYEQYF. Here the CDR3 DNA reads TGTGCCAGCAACAGGGTTAGCTCCTACGAGCAGTACTTC.

The chain has TRBV29-1 and TRBJ1-2; 7 bases agree with TRBD1. CDR1 is SQVTM, CDR2 ANQGSEA, per germline. V trimming: 7 bases; J trimming: 0 bases; junction bases outside the gene matches: 5. The CDR3 spans 13 residues. The CDR3 bases are TGCAGCGGGGGCGACAGGGCTAACTATGGCTACACCTTC. Protein sequence: CSGGDRANYGYTF.

J is TRBJ2-7 and V is TRBV6-5; 8 bases are shared with TRBD2. J gave up 6 bases and V 10 bases, and 14 bases lay outside the gene matches. Germline loops: CDR1 MNHEY, CDR2 SVGAGI. The CDR3 has 14 amino acids. Here the CDR3 DNA reads TGTGCCACCGGACCGGGTGGAGCGGGAGTCGAGCAGTACTTC. Translated, it gives CATGPGGAGVEQYF.

This clone was counted only a few times. The V call is TRBV3-1 (or the pseudogene TRBV3-2), the J call TRBJ2-7; TRBD1 matches at 7 bases. The CDR3 has 12 residues. J gave up 5 bases and V 4 bases, and 2 bases lay outside the gene matches. Germline lookup yields CDR1 LGHDT and CDR2 YNNKEL (reference sequence). CDR3 DNA sequence: TGTGCCAGCAGCCCGGGGACAGACGAGCAGTACTTC. The encoded protein is CASSPGTDEQYF.